The 9 T cell receptor beta chains below come from one sample, sequenced in a study of cytomegalovirus exposure and HLA in healthy donors (dated by TCRdb to about 2017). Library preparation was by the immunoSEQ multiplex PCR assay. Sourced from immuneACCESS, this table was stored by TCRdb with only in-frame sequences that have V and J called. A share of the clones is absent; for the studies checked, an unresolved V gene accounts for under half, and the remainder has no known explanation. This sample is represented by hundreds of thousands of clones; over 70% of them were singletons. Together, the top ten hold 11% to 15% of the sample. Material: PBMCs. The receptors stem from a woman aged 30 to 39 in good health and CMV-seropositive.

The chain is built from TRBV6-5 and TRBJ1-1; unclear D gene. The CDR3 is 11 amino acids. Germline CDR1 reads MNHEY; CDR2 reads SVGAGI. The ends were cut back, 6 bases at V and 6 bases at J, with 8 bases in the middle. Written as DNA, the CDR3 is TGTGCCAGCAGGCGGGAAGCTGAAGCTTTCTTT. Encoded protein: CASRREAEAFF.

Regarding this clone: The same CDR3 arises from other DNA sequences in this sample as well. This sequence joins TRBV9 and TRBJ2-2, with a weak D call TRBD2 (5 bases). The CDR3 runs to 15 residues. Trimming cost V 0 bases and J 4 bases, with 10 bases left between them. Germline CDR1 reads SGDLS; CDR2 reads YYNGEE. For the CDR3, the DNA is TGTGCCAGCAGCGTAGTCGGGGTCGGCACCGGGGAGCTGTTTTTT. This codes for CASSVVGVGTGELFF.

The chain carries TRBV9 and TRBJ1-4, with 9 bases aligning to TRBD1. Germline V gene lookup returns CDR1 SGDLS and CDR2 YYNGEE. The CDR3 runs 14 residues. After removal of 7 bases from V and 2 bases from J, the junction contained 3 bases not matched to a gene. The CDR3 spells CASGDRVTNEKLFF. CDR3 in DNA: TGTGCCAGCGGGGACAGGGTGACTAATGAAAAACTGTTTTTT.

V gene TRBV2 combines with J gene TRBJ2-3; D not resolved. Germline V gives CDR1 SNHLY, CDR2 FYNNEI. The CDR3 covers 13 residues. The V end was cut by 4 bases, the J end by 5 bases, with 10 bases between. This CDR3 is CASSAAQLDTQYF. The CDR3 region has the DNA TGTGCCAGCAGTGCCGCCCAATTAGATACGCAGTATTTT. The full variable domain, with the rest looked up from reference TRBV2 and TRBJ2-3, is EPEVTQTPSHQVTQMGQEVILRCVPISNHLYFYWYRQILGQKVEFLVSFYNNEISEKSEIFDDQFSVERPDGSNFTLKIRSTKLEDSAMYFCASSAAQLDTQYFGPGTRLTVL.

This rearrangement joins TRBV14 to TRBJ2-7; 7 nucleotides line up with TRBD2. CDR1 is SGHDN, CDR2 FVKESK, per germline. The CDR3 has 17 amino acids. V lost 4 bases to trimming and J lost 2 bases; unmatched junction nucleotides: 14. This chain's CDR3 is CASSPHLSGGPTYEQYF. CDR3 DNA sequence: TGTGCCAGCAGCCCGCACCTCTCGGGGGGACCAACCTACGAGCAGTACTTC.

The rearrangement links TRBV6-5 to TRBJ2-2; TRBD1 matches at 8 bases. CDR1 MNHEY and CDR2 SVGAGI come from the germline V gene. The CDR3 covers 14 residues. The V and J ends lost 5 bases and 3 bases, in that order; junction bases with no gene match: 2. CDR3 nucleotides: TGTGCCAGCAGTCGGACAGGGCACACCGGGGAGCTGTTTTTT. This sequence encodes CASSRTGHTGELFF.

This clone was observed once. This chain links TRBV4-2 with TRBJ1-4; D remains ambiguous. This CDR3 has 13 amino acids. Per the germline V gene, CDR1 is LGHNA and CDR2 is YNFKEQ. Trimming removed 5 bases at V and 4 bases at J, with 8 bases between. CDR3 region: CASSSEINEKLFF. Written as DNA, the CDR3 is TGTGCCAGCAGCTCCGAGATTAATGAAAAACTGTTTTTT.

This rearrangement joins TRBV4-3 to TRBJ1-4; D may be TRBD1 (5 bases). The germline V gene has CDR1 LGHNA and CDR2 YSLEER. V was clipped by 4 bases and J by 6 bases, with 12 bases between them. The CDR3 spans 14 residues. The CDR3 loop is CASSPRQTDEKLFF. The CDR3 DNA reads TGCGCCAGCAGCCCACGACAGACTGATGAAAAACTGTTTTTT.

The rearrangement uses TRBV11-3 and TRBJ2-1; D call uncertain. Germline loops: CDR1 SGHNT, CDR2 YENEEA. Trimming removed 6 bases from V and 3 bases from J, with 15 bases in between. This CDR3 has 15 amino acids. The CDR3 bases are TGTGCCAGCAGTCTGCTATCCGGAATCTACAATGAGCAGTTCTTC. This codes for CASSLLSGIYNEQFF.